Listed below are T cell receptor beta chains from one sample, sequenced in a study of shared clonotypes between healthy human individuals. Libraries were prepared by immunoSEQ multiplex PCR; TCRdb keeps only in-frame clonotypes and omits some of them. The table has under 750,000 clones, 72% seen once. The sample consisted of memory CD4+ T cells sorted from blood. These receptor sequences come from a woman in her twenties or thirties in good health. The CDR3 runs from the conserved cysteine through the conserved F or W. The order of the fields is clone size, J gene, D gene, V gene, CDR3 DNA, CDR3 protein. D genes are given only for firm matches. Clone size is stated in some rows and not others, as once, few, many or a class when expanded.

. TRBJ2-1 TRBD2 TRBV4-1 TGCGCCAGCAGCCATGGGACTAGCGGATTCTACAATGAGCAGTTCTTC CASSHGTSGFYNEQFF
. TRBJ2-5 . TRBV4-1 TGCGCCAGCAGCCAAGGCCCGGGGGGCGAGGAGACCCAGTACTTC CASSQGPGGEETQYF
. TRBJ2-1 TRBD2 TRBV2 TGTGCCAGCAGTCGGGCGTCTAGCGGGAGTAATGAGCAGTTCTTC CASSRASSGSNEQFF
. TRBJ2-7 . TRBV2 TGTGCCAGCAGTGAAGCGCGCTGGGGAATGGGGTACGAGCAGTACTTC CASSEARWGMGYEQYF
. TRBJ1-3 . TRBV5-1 TGCGCCAGCAGCTACGGATCGTTCTCTGGAAACACCATATATTTT CASSYGSFSGNTIYF
. TRBJ2-1 . TRBV5-1 TGCGCCAGCAGCTTGACGGGCACTGAGCAGTTCTTC CASSLTGTEQFF
few TRBJ1-5 . TRBV19 TGTGCCAGTAGTATGACCGGGGGAAGCAATCAGCCCCAGCATTTT CASSMTGGSNQPQHF
. TRBJ2-1 TRBD2 TRBV5-1 TGCGCCAGCAGAGTACTAGCGGGCTCCTACAATGAGCAGTTCTTC CASRVLAGSYNEQFF
. TRBJ2-2 . TRBV6-1 TGTGCCAGCAAGGGACTCGCGGGCAACACCGGGGAGCTGTTTTTT CASKGLAGNTGELFF
. TRBJ2-5 . TRBV15 TGTGCCACCAGCAGACGGAGCGGCGCGGGATGGGAGACCCAGTACTTC CATSRRSGAGWETQYF
. TRBJ2-4 . TRBV20-1 TGCAGTGTGGGGCCAAACATTCAGTACTTC CSVGPNIQYF
few TRBJ2-5 . TRBV5-1 TGCGCCAGCAGCTACGGGACTTTCCAAGAGACCCAGTACTTC CASSYGTFQETQYF
. TRBJ2-5 . TRBV27 TGTGCCAGCAGTTTATCGGCCACAGTCGAGACCCAGTACTTC CASSLSATVETQYF
. TRBJ2-5 TRBD1 TRBV2 TGTGCCAGCAGTAGGACAGGGGGAAAGACCCAGTACTTC CASSRTGGKTQYF
. TRBJ2-1 . TRBV20-1 TGCCGCTACGGCTCCTACAATGAGCAGTTCTTC CRYGSYNEQFF
. TRBJ1-2 . TRBV7-2 TGTGCCAGCAGAACCCGTGTGTATGGCTACACCTTC CASRTRVYGYTF
. TRBJ2-5 . TRBV28 . CASSTSGQGARETQYF
once TRBJ1-1 . TRBV5-1 TGCGCCAGCAGCTTCAGAAGCCGGGTGAACACTGAAGCTTTCTTT CASSFRSRVNTEAFF
. TRBJ1-4 . TRBV28 TGTGCCAGCAGCCTTGGGGGTCAGGACGAAAAACTGTTTTTT CASSLGGQDEKLFF
once TRBJ1-2 TRBD1 TRBV12-5 TGTGCTAGTGGTTTGGGGATGGAAAAGACAGGGTTTTATGGCTACACCTTC CASGLGMEKTGFYGYTF
. TRBJ2-1 TRBD2 TRBV5-1 TGCGCCAGCAGCTCTCTAGCGGGAGACGGTGGTAGGAATGAGCAGTTCTTC CASSSLAGDGGRNEQFF
. TRBJ2-3 . TRBV11-1 TGTGCCAGTTCGGCCTCGGGAGTAGATACGCAGTATTTT CASSASGVDTQYF